A selection of T cell receptor beta chains follows, all from one sample in a study of T cells in Graves' hyperthyroidism and ophthalmopathy. TCRdb processed the multiplex PCR reads anew with MiXCR; each CDR3 protein has one entry. The sample includes around 600,000 distinct CDR3 sequences, 12% to 15% of them seen just once. The sample consisted of blood. Receptors were obtained from a woman in her late teens or twenties with Graves' ophthalmopathy. Each CDR3 is given with its conserved first and last residue. The D gene is left open where the match is weak. Only part of the rows carry a size: once, few, many, or a class if the clone is expanded.

d_gene	abundance	v_gene	j_gene	CDR3aa	CDR3nt
TRBD2	many	TRBV12-3/TRBV12-4	TRBJ2-3	CASSPRPGQARTSGSGGDTQYF	TGTGCCAGCAGTCCCCGCCCGGGACAAGCCCGGACTAGCGGGAGCGGAGGAGATACGCAGTATTTT
.	.	TRBV27	TRBJ2-1	CASSGMEGHNEQFF	TGTGCCAGCAGTGGGATGGAGGGCCACAATGAGCAGTTCTTC
.	few	TRBV10-3	TRBJ2-7	CAISNKKGSSYEQYF	TGTGCCATCAGTAACAAGAAGGGAAGCTCCTACGAGCAGTACTTC
.	many	TRBV28	TRBJ1-4	CASSFGISEKLFF	TGTGCCAGCAGTTTTGGAATTTCCGAAAAACTGTTTTTT
.	.	TRBV24-1	TRBJ1-3	CATTPDGSGNTIYF	TGTGCCACCACGCCAGATGGCTCTGGAAACACCATATATTTT
TRBD1	.	TRBV5-1	TRBJ1-5	CASSFDRGRGYSNQPQHF	TGCGCCAGCAGCTTTGACAGGGGGCGCGGGTATAGCAATCAGCCCCAGCATTTT
TRBD1	.	TRBV20-1	TRBJ1-5	CSASGTGFGDPQHF	TGCAGTGCTAGTGGGACAGGCTTCGGCGATCCCCAGCATTTT
TRBD2	.	TRBV12-5	TRBJ2-7	CASGFGTSGREEQYF	TGTGCTAGTGGTTTCGGGACTAGCGGGAGGGAAGAGCAGTACTTC
.	many	TRBV28	TRBJ2-7	CASSSPSRASENEQYF	TGTGCCAGCAGTTCCCCCTCCAGGGCGTCTGAGAACGAGCAGTACTTC
.	many	TRBV10-3	TRBJ2-7	CAIKSPGSINEQYF	TGTGCCATTAAAAGCCCTGGAAGTATCAACGAGCAGTACTTC
TRBD2	many	TRBV20-1	TRBJ2-1	CSARPASGSSYNEQFF	TGCAGTGCTAGACCGGCTAGCGGGAGCTCCTACAATGAGCAGTTCTTC
.	many	TRBV20-1	TRBJ2-3	CSARDPRGSTDTQYF	TGCAGTGCTAGAGATCCTCGGGGTAGCACAGATACGCAGTATTTT
TRBD1	many	TRBV2	TRBJ1-6	CASSGGDSFYSPLHF	TGTGCCAGCAGTGGAGGGGACAGTTTTTATTCACCCCTCCACTTT
.	many	TRBV12-3/TRBV12-4	TRBJ1-1	CASRPEGGGTEAFF	TGTGCCAGCAGACCTGAGGGGGGAGGGACTGAAGCTTTCTTT
.	many	TRBV7-6	TRBJ1-2	CASSNPFDTYYGYTF	TGTGCCAGCAGCAACCCCTTTGACACCTACTATGGCTACACCTTC